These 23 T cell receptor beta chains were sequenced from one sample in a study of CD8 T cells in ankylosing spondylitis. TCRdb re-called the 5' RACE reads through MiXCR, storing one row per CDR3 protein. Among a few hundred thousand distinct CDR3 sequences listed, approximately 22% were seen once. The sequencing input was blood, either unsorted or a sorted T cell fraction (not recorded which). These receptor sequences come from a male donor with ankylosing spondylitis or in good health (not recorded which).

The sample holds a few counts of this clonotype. CDR3 amino acids: CAISEGGQGYEQYF. In DNA, the CDR3 is TGTGCCATCAGTGAAGGGGGACAGGGTTACGAGCAGTACTTC. The chain couples TRBV10-3 to TRBJ2-7; 9 nucleotides agree with TRBD1. The CDR3 consists of 14 residues. Looked up from germline, CDR1 is ENHRY and CDR2 is SYGVKD. Trimming cost V 3 bases and J 4 bases; bases outside gene matches: 4.

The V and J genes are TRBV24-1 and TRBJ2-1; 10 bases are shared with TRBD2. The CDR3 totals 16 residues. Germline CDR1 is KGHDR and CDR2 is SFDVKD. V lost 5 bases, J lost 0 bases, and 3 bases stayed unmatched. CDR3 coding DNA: TGTGCCACCAGTGGAGCGGGGGGGTCCTCCTACAATGAGCAGTTCTTC. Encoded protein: CATSGAGGSSYNEQFF.

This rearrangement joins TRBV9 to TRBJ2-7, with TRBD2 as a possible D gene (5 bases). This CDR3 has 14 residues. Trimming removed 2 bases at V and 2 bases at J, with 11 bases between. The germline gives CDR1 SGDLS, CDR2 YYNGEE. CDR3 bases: TGTGCCAGCAGCGTCTGGACTGTAACCTACGAGCAGTACTTC. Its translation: CASSVWTVTYEQYF. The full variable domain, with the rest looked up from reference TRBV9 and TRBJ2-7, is DSGVTQTPKHLITATGQRVTLRCSPRSGDLSVYWYQQSLDQGLQFLIQYYNGEERAKGNILERFSAQQFPDLHSELNLSSLELGDSALYFCASSVWTVTYEQYFGPGTRLTVT.

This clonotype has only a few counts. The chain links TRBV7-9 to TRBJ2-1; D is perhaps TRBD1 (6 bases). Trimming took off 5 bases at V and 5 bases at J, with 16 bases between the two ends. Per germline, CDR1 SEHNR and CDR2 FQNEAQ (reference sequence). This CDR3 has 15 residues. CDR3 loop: CASSPPQGFHNEQFF. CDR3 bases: TGTGCCAGCAGCCCCCCTCAGGGGTTTCACAATGAGCAGTTCTTC. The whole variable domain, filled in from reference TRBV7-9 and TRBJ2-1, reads DTGVSQNPRHKITKRGQNVTFRCDPISEHNRLYWYRQTLGQGPEFLTYFQNEAQLEKSRLLSDRFSAERPKGSFSTLEIQRTEQGDSAMYLCASSPPQGFHNEQFFGPGTRLTVL.

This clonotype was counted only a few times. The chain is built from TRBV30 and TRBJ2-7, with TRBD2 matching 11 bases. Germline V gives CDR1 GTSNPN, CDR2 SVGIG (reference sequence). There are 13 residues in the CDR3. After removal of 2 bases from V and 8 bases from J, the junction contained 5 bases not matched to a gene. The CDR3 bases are TGTGCCTGGAGTATTAGCGGGGGGGCCCAGCAGTACTTC. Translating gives CAWSISGGAQQYF.

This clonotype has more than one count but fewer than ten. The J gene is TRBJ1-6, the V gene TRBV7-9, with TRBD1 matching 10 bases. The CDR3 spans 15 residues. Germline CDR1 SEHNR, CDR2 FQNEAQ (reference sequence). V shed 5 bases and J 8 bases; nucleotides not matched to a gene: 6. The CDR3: CASSNPTGGDSPLHF. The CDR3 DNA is TGTGCCAGCAGCAACCCGACAGGGGGCGATTCACCCCTCCACTTT.

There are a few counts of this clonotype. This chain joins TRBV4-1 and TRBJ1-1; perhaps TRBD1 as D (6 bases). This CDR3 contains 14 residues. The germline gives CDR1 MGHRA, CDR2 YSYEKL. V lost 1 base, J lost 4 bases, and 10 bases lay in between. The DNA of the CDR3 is TGCGCCAGCAGCCAAGGGGGGCTGGGCACTGAAGCTTTCTTT. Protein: CASSQGGLGTEAFF.

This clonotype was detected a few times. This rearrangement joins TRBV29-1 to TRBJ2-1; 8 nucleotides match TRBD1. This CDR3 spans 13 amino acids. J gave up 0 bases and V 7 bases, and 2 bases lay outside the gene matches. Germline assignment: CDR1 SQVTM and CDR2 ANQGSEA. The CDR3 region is CSATGGSYNEQFF. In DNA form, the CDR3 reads TGCAGCGCAACAGGGGGCTCCTACAATGAGCAGTTCTTC.

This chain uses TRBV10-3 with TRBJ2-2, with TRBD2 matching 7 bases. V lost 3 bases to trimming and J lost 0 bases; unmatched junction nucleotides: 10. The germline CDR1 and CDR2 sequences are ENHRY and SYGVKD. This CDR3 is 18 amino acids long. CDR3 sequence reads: CAISDRGELGANTGELFF. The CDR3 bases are TGTGCCATCAGTGACCGGGGGGAACTGGGCGCGAACACCGGGGAGCTGTTTTTT.

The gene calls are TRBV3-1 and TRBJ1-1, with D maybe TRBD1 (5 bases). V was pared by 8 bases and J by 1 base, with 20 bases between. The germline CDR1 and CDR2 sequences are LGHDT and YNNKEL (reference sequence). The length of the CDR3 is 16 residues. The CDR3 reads CASVATGNSGNTEAFF. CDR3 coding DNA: TGTGCCAGCGTAGCTACAGGAAACTCAGGGAACACTGAAGCTTTCTTT.

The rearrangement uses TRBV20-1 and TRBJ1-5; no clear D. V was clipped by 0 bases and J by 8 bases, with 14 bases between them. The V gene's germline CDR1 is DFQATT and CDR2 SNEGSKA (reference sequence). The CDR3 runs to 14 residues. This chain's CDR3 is CSARDWAGGEPQHF. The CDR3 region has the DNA TGCAGTGCTAGAGATTGGGCAGGTGGAGAGCCCCAGCATTTT.

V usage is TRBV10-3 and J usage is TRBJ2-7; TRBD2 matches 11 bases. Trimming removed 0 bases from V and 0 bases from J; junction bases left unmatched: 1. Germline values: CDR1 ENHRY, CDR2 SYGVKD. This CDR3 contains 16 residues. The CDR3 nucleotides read TGTGCCATCAGTGAGTCGGGACTAGCGGCCTCCTACGAGCAGTACTTC. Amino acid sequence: CAISESGLAASYEQYF.

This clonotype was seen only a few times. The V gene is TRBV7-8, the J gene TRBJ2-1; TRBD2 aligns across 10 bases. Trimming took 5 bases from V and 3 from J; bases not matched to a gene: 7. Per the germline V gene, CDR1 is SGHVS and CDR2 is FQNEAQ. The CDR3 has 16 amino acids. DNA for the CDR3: TGTGCCAGCAGCCCCCAAGCGGGGGGGTTCTACAATGAGCAGTTCTTC. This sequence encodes CASSPQAGGFYNEQFF.

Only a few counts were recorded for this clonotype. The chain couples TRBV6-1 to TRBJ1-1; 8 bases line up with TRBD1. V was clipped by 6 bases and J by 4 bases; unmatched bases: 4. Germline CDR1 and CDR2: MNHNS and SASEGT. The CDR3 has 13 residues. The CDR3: CASRPQGVTEAFF. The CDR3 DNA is TGTGCCAGCAGGCCACAGGGGGTCACTGAAGCTTTCTTT.

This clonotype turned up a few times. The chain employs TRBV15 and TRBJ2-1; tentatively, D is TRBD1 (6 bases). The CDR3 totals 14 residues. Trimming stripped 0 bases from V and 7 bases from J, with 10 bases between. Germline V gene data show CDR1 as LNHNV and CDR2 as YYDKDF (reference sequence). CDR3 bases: TGTGCCACCAGCAGAGACAGGGGTAGAAATGAGCAGTTCTTC. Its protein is CATSRDRGRNEQFF. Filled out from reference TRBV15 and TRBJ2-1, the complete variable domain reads DAMVIQNPRYQVTQFGKPVTLSCSQTLNHNVMYWYQQKSSQAPKLLFHYYDKDFNNEADTPDNFQSRRPNTSFCFLDIRSPGLGDTAMYLCATSRDRGRNEQFFGPGTRLTVL.

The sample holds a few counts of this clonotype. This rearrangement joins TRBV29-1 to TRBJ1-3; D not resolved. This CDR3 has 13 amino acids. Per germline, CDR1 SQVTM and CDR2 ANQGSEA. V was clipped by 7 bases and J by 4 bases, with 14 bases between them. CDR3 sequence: CSAIEGYGNTIYF. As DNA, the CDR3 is TGCAGCGCTATAGAGGGCTACGGAAACACCATATATTTT.

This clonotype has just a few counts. The CDR3 spells CASSFPDRTTYNEQFF. CDR3 DNA: TGTGCCAGCAGCTTCCCGGACAGAACCACCTACAATGAGCAGTTCTTC. This chain joins TRBV5-5 and TRBJ2-1; maybe TRBD1 (6 bases). Germline V CDR1 and CDR2: SGHKS, YYEKEE (reference sequence). The CDR3 length is 16 residues. The V end lost 2 bases, the J end lost 2 bases, and 14 bases lay between the germline ends.

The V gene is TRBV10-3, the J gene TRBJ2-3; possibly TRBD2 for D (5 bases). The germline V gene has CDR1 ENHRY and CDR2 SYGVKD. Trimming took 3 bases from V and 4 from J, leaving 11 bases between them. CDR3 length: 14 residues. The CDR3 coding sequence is TGTGCCATCAGTGACCTCGCCGGGGCAGATACGCAGTATTTT. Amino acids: CAISDLAGADTQYF.

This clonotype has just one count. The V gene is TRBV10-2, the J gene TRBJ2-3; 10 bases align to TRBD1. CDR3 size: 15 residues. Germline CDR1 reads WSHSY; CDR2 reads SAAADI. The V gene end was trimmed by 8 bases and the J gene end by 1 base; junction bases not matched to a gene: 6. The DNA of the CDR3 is TGCGCCAGCGACGACAGGGGGCGAGGCACAGATACGCAGTATTTT. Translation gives CASDDRGRGTDTQYF.

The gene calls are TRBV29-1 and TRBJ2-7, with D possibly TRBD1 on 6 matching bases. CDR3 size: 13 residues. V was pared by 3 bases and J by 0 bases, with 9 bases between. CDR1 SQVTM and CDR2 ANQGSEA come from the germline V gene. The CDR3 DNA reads TGCAGCGTTGACAGGACAGACTCCTACGAGCAGTACTTC. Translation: CSVDRTDSYEQYF.

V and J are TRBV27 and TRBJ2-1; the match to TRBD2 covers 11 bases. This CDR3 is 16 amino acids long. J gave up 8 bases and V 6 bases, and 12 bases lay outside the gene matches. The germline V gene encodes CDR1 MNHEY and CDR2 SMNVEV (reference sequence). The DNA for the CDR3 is TGTGCCAGCAGGGACTTTAGCGGGGGGGCGGTCGATGAGCAGTTCTTC. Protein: CASRDFSGGAVDEQFF.

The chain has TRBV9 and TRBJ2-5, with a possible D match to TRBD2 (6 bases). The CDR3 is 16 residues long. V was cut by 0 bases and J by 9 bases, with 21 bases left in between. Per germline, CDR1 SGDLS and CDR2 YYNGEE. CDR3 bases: TGTGCCAGCAGCGTAGAGGGCTGGACGTCGACGGGGGCCCAGTACTTC. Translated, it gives CASSVEGWTSTGAQYF.

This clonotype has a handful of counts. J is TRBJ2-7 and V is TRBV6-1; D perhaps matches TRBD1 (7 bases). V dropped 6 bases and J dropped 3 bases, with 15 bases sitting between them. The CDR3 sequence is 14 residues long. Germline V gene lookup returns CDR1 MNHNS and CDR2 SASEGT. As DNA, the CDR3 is TGTGCCAGCAGCGACAGGGAGGTTCACTACGAGCAGTACTTC. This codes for CASSDREVHYEQYF.